A selection of T cell receptor beta chains follows, all from one sample in a study of cytomegalovirus exposure and HLA in healthy donors. This table comes from immunoSEQ multiplex PCR, and its TCRdb copy is limited to in-frame clones, with some not included. The data hold approximately 140,000 clones, with roughly 80% observed a single time. The sequenced material came from PBMCs. The receptors here all came from a female donor in good health and CMV-seronegative. Both conserved end residues are part of each CDR3. Fields, in order: CDR3 length, V gene, J gene, clone size, D gene, CDR3 DNA, CDR3 protein. A D gene is named only where the DNA matches it firmly. The listing skips clone size in some rows; elsewhere it reads once, few, many or a size class.

>14|TRBV30|TRBJ1-4|few|NA
TGCGTCTTGGGTGGGGCAACTCATAATGAAAAACTGTTTTTT
CVLGGATHNEKLFF
>14|TRBV5-1|TRBJ2-3|NA|NA
TGCGCCAGCAGCTTGGCACAAAGCACAGATACGCAGTATTTT
CASSLAQSTDTQYF
>12|TRBV5-1|TRBJ1-1|few|NA
TGCGCCAGCAGCTCCGGGGAACCGGGACTCTTCTTT
CASSSGEPGLFF
>18|TRBV11-1|TRBJ2-5|NA|NA
TGTGCCAGCAGCCGAAAGCCCCAGGCAGGTTATGGACAAGAGACCCAGTACTTC
CASSRKPQAGYGQETQYF
>14|TRBV18|TRBJ2-5|NA|NA
TGTGCCAGCTCACCACCTTCACAGCAAGAGACCCAGTACTTC
CASSPPSQQETQYF
>14|TRBV6-6|TRBJ2-5|once|NA
TGTGCCAGCAGTTACTCCCAGGTGCAAGAGACCCAGTACTTC
CASSYSQVQETQYF
>13|TRBV9|TRBJ2-7|NA|NA
TGTGCCAGCAGCTCGGACAGTTCCTACGAGCAGTACTTC
CASSSDSSYEQYF
>17|TRBV27|TRBJ2-7|NA|TRBD1
TGTGCCAGCAGTTTCGGGACAGGGGGCTTCCCTCCCTACGAGCAGTACTTC
CASSFGTGGFPPYEQYF
>17|TRBV15|TRBJ1-5|once|NA
TGTGCCACCAGCAGAGATTTTTTGGGGGCCAGCAATCAGCCCCAGCATTTT
CATSRDFLGASNQPQHF
>14|TRBV7-3|TRBJ2-1|NA|NA
TGTGCCAGCAGCTCCGCATGGGGGGTTTCTGAGCAGTTCTTC
CASSSAWGVSEQFF
>15|TRBV6-5|TRBJ2-7|NA|TRBD2
TGTGCCAGCAGTCAACGCGGCGGGAGGGCGTGGGAGCAGTACTTC
CASSQRGGRAWEQYF
>13|TRBV2|TRBJ2-1|NA|NA
TGTGCCAGCAACAGGGATTCGAGCAATGAGCAGTTCTTC
CASNRDSSNEQFF
>15|TRBV5-4|TRBJ2-7|NA|TRBD2
TGTGCCAGCAGCTTGGAGGCGGGAGCCTCCTACGAGCAGTACTTC
CASSLEAGASYEQYF
>13|TRBV7-9|TRBJ2-3|NA|NA
TGTGCCAGCAGCTTAGGGACTGGGGATACGCAGTATTTT
CASSLGTGDTQYF
>15|TRBV5-4|TRBJ1-4|NA|NA
TGTGCCAGCAGCTTAGACCCGGGATATAATGAAAAACTGTTTTTT
CASSLDPGYNEKLFF
>14|TRBV11-3|TRBJ2-1|NA|NA
TGTGCCAGCAGCTTAGCCAGGGGCTACAATGAGCAGTTCTTC
CASSLARGYNEQFF
>16|TRBV2|TRBJ2-7|NA|NA
TGTGCCAGCACCCAGACCGGGACTGTATACACCTACGAGCAGTACTTC
CASTQTGTVYTYEQYF
>15|TRBV5-8|TRBJ1-6|few|NA
TGTGCCAGCAGCCCAGGGGTTTTCAATAATTCACCCCTCCACTTT
CASSPGVFNNSPLHF
>13|TRBV19|TRBJ2-7|NA|NA
TGTGCCAGTAGTATTGAGAGAACCTACGAGCAGTACTTC
CASSIERTYEQYF
>13|TRBV25-1|TRBJ2-7|NA|TRBD1
TGTGCCACACAGGGGGCGCCCCTCTACGAGCAGTACTTC
CATQGAPLYEQYF
>14|TRBV6-1|TRBJ1-5|NA|NA
TGTGCCAGCAGAGAGAATTATAGCAATCAGCCCCAGCATTTT
CASRENYSNQPQHF
>16|TRBV25-1|TRBJ1-2|NA|NA
TGTGCCAGCAGTGGGACCGGGACACGGTTTTTCCGTGGCTACACCTTC
CASSGTGTRFFRGYTF
>17|TRBV14|TRBJ2-1|NA|NA
TGTGCCAGCAGCCAAGAGGTTGGCGGGATTGGGCACAATGAGCAGTTCTTC
CASSQEVGGIGHNEQFF
>18|TRBV7-8|TRBJ1-2|once|NA
TGTGCCAGCAGCTTAGGGGGAACAGGGAAACCCGCAAACTATGGCTACACCTTC
CASSLGGTGKPANYGYTF
>12|TRBV11-3|TRBJ1-2|NA|NA
TGTGCCAGTGCCGGGGGGAGTGATGGCTACACCTTC
CASAGGSDGYTF
>16|TRBV18|TRBJ2-1|NA|TRBD2
TGTGCCAGCTCACCGTTAGGGACTAGCGGGAGTCGTCAGCAGTTCTTC
CASSPLGTSGSRQQFF
>15|TRBV29-1|TRBJ1-2|NA|NA
TGCAGCGTTGAAGATTGGGCAGGGAATAACTATGGCTACACCTTC
CSVEDWAGNNYGYTF
>12|TRBV2|TRBJ2-7|NA|TRBD1
TGTGCCAGGCAGACAGGGGCTAACGAGCAGTACTTC
CARQTGANEQYF
>15|TRBV13|TRBJ2-5|few|TRBD1
TGTGCCAGCAGCTTAGACTGGGACAGGAAAGAGACCCAGTACTTC
CASSLDWDRKETQYF
>14|TRBV28|TRBJ1-1|once|NA
TGTGCCAGCAGTTTGGGACTGCAGCAGGTTGAAGCTTTCTTT
CASSLGLQQVEAFF
>14|TRBV19|TRBJ2-2|many|NA
TGTGCCAGTAAGGGCCAGCGGCACACCGGGGAGCTGTTTTTT
CASKGQRHTGELFF
>13|TRBV28|TRBJ1-2|NA|TRBD1
TGTGCCAGCGAAGGGGGCAGCAACTATGGCTACACCTTC
CASEGGSNYGYTF
>14|TRBV6-1|TRBJ2-7|NA|TRBD1
TGTGCCAGCAGACCGGGACAGGGGACCTACGAGCAGTACTTC
CASRPGQGTYEQYF
>16|TRBV5-1|TRBJ2-6|NA|NA
TGCGCCAGCAGCTTGGCCCCGCGGTCTGGGGCCAACGTCCTGACTTTC
CASSLAPRSGANVLTF
>13|TRBV19|TRBJ2-4|once|NA
TGTGCCAGTGGGGCCTTAGCCAAAAACATTCAGTACTTC
CASGALAKNIQYF
>16|TRBV28|TRBJ2-5|NA|NA
TGTGCCAGCAGTTCGATACGGGACATAATAGCAGAGACCCAGTACTTC
CASSSIRDIIAETQYF
>13|TRBV6-5|TRBJ1-5|NA|TRBD1
TGTGCCAGCAGCCGGACAGGAGATCAGCCCCAGCATTTT
CASSRTGDQPQHF
>13|TRBV29-1|TRBJ1-2|NA|TRBD1
TGCAGCGTTGGACAGGGGGCGAACTATGGCTACACCTTC
CSVGQGANYGYTF
>12|TRBV29-1|TRBJ2-7|NA|NA
TGCAGCGTTGAACAATCGGGATCCGAGCAGTACTTC
CSVEQSGSEQYF
>14|TRBV29-1|TRBJ2-1|NA|NA
TGCAGCGTTGAGGGGTATCGGGGGAAAGGCGGGGAGTTCTTC
CSVEGYRGKGGEFF
>14|TRBV7-3|TRBJ1-2|once|NA
TGTGCCAGCAGCCCGACGGCAGGCGAGTATGGCTACACCTTC
CASSPTAGEYGYTF
>12|TRBV6-1|TRBJ1-4|NA|NA
TGTGCCAGCAGTCCAGGTCATGAAAAACTGTTTTTT
CASSPGHEKLFF
>16|TRBV18|TRBJ2-7|NA|NA
TGTGCCAGCTCACCACCGAGATCAGGGTTCTCCTACGAGCAGTACTTC
CASSPPRSGFSYEQYF